Presented here are 29 T cell receptor beta chains from one specimen sequenced in a study of CD8 T cells in ankylosing spondylitis. TCRdb passed the 5' RACE reads through MiXCR, listing each CDR3 protein once. The sample records more than 300,000 distinct CDR3 sequences, around a tenth being singletons. The specimen was blood, either unsorted or a sorted T cell fraction (not recorded which). All receptors come from a female donor with ankylosing spondylitis or in good health (not recorded which).

V is TRBV6-1 and J is TRBJ2-2, with D perhaps matching TRBD1 or TRBD2 (6 bases each). Per germline, CDR1 MNHNS and CDR2 SASEGT. Trimming removed 7 bases at V and 2 bases at J, with 14 bases between. There are 15 residues in the CDR3. The CDR3 DNA reads as TGTGCCAGCAAGGGGGGAGCTGTCAACACCGGGGAGCTGTTTTTT. The encoded protein is CASKGGAVNTGELFF.

This clonotype was recorded at least ten times. The gene calls are TRBV7-2 and TRBJ2-7; the D call may be TRBD1 or TRBD2 (5 bases each). Germline lookup yields CDR1 SGHTA and CDR2 FQGNSA. The CDR3 is made up of 16 amino acids. V was clipped by 0 bases and J by 3 bases, with 15 bases between them. Here the CDR3 DNA reads TGTGCCAGCAGCTTAGCGTCTCCAGGGACCAGCTACGAGCAGTACTTC. It yields the protein CASSLASPGTSYEQYF.

This clonotype occurred many times. This chain uses TRBV9 with TRBJ2-1; D is perhaps TRBD2 (5 bases). Trimming took 4 bases from V and 4 from J, leaving 12 bases between them. Germline loops: CDR1 SGDLS, CDR2 YYNGEE. This CDR3 spans 14 amino acids. DNA of the CDR3: TGTGCCAGCAGCCCCGGGGTTGTTTACAATGAGCAGTTCTTC. Its protein is CASSPGVVYNEQFF.

This clonotype was recorded many times. The V gene is TRBV27, the J gene TRBJ1-5; D is uncertain. Germline V lookup: CDR1 MNHEY, CDR2 SMNVEV (reference sequence). This CDR3 spans 13 amino acids. V was cut by 0 bases and J by 7 bases, with 7 bases left in between. In DNA, the CDR3 is TGTGCCAGCAGTTTATCCTATCTACAGCCCCAGCATTTT. The encoded protein is CASSLSYLQPQHF.

This clonotype was counted many times. The gene calls are TRBV10-3 and TRBJ2-3; TRBD1 aligns across 7 bases. Germline lookup yields CDR1 ENHRY and CDR2 SYGVKD. V shed 8 bases and J 7 bases; nucleotides not matched to a gene: 9. The CDR3 is made up of 13 amino acids. CDR3 coding DNA: TGTGCCATCGCCCGGGACAGTCGAAATACGCAGTATTTT. It translates to CAIARDSRNTQYF.

There are many counts of this clonotype. The V call is TRBV12-3 or TRBV12-4, the J call TRBJ2-1, with 8 positions matching TRBD2. This CDR3 is built from 15 residues. V lost 3 bases, J lost 4 bases, and 5 bases stayed unmatched. CDR3 in amino acids: CASSFGRGDYNEQFF. CDR3 sequence (DNA): TGTGCCAGCAGTTTCGGGCGGGGGGATTACAATGAGCAGTTCTTC.

The chain employs TRBV10-3 and TRBJ1-2; 7 bases are a match to TRBD1. V trimming: 0 bases; J trimming: 7 bases; junction bases outside the gene matches: 8. Per germline, CDR1 ENHRY and CDR2 SYGVKD. The CDR3 sequence is 15 residues long. The CDR3: CAISESRQGESGYTF. Written as DNA, the CDR3 is TGTGCCATCAGTGAGTCGAGACAGGGAGAATCTGGCTACACCTTC.

V is TRBV6-5 and J is TRBJ2-5; D is unresolved. Germline-derived CDR1 and CDR2 are MNHEY and SVGAGI. Trimming removed 4 bases at V and 5 bases at J, with 14 bases between. This CDR3 is built from 14 residues. The CDR3 bases are TGTGCCAGCAGTTCCTGGGCCAGCATCGAGACCCAGTACTTC. Protein: CASSSWASIETQYF.

This clonotype was seen many times. This chain uses TRBV25-1 with TRBJ1-1; 8 bases are a match to TRBD1. Trimming at V came to 4 bases and at J to 6 bases, leaving 4 bases not matched to a gene. CDR3 length: 13 residues. Germline loops: CDR1 MGHDK, CDR2 SYGVNS. The DNA of the CDR3 is TGTGCCAGCAGTGCTGACAGGGGACCTGAAGCTTTCTTT. Protein product: CASSADRGPEAFF.

This clonotype was seen repeatedly, ten times or more. The rearrangement uses TRBV5-1 and TRBJ2-2; D unclear. This CDR3 contains 14 residues. Trimming pared 4 bases from V and 3 bases from J, leaving 10 bases between. CDR1 is SGHRS and CDR2 is YFSETQ in the germline V gene. Written as DNA, the CDR3 is TGCGCCAGCAGCCCTAGAATTGACACCGGGGAGCTGTTTTTT. Its translation: CASSPRIDTGELFF.

V gene TRBV19 combines with J gene TRBJ2-1; weak D call: TRBD1 (5 bases). Trimming cost V 1 base and J 7 bases, with 14 bases left between them. Germline values: CDR1 LNHDA, CDR2 SQIVND (reference sequence). CDR3 length equals 15 residues. The CDR3 DNA reads as TGTGCCAGTAGTATAGTGGCCCCCCAGGGAAATGAGCAGTTCTTC. This gives the protein CASSIVAPQGNEQFF.

This clonotype has more than one count but fewer than ten. The chain recombines TRBV5-5 with TRBJ1-1; D is possibly TRBD1 (6 bases). Germline V gene data show CDR1 as SGHKS and CDR2 as YYEKEE (reference sequence). The CDR3 length is 14 residues. Trimming took off 2 bases at V and 1 base at J, with 9 bases between the two ends. In DNA form, the CDR3 reads TGTGCCAGCAGCTTTTTACAGGGGAACACTGAAGCTTTCTTT. Encoded protein: CASSFLQGNTEAFF.

In its sample, this clonotype was seen many times. The V and J genes are TRBV28 and TRBJ2-3, with 8 bases that match TRBD2. CDR3 length equals 12 residues. Trimming took 5 bases from V and 8 from J; bases not matched to a gene: 3. The germline V gene has CDR1 MDHEN and CDR2 SYDVKM. The CDR3 sequence: CASSASGSTQYF. The CDR3 nucleotides are TGTGCCAGCAGTGCAAGCGGGAGTACGCAGTATTTT. Variable domain in full (rest from reference TRBV28 and TRBJ2-3): DVKVTQSSRYLVKRTGEKVFLECVQDMDHENMFWYRQDPGLGLRLIYFSYDVKMKEKGDIPEGYSVSREKKERFSLILESASTNQTSMYLCASSASGSTQYFGPGTRLTVL.

The sample holds many counts of this clonotype. J is TRBJ1-2 and V is TRBV12-3 or TRBV12-4; unclear D gene. The CDR3 extends over 11 amino acids. V was cut by 8 bases and J by 4 bases, with 8 bases left in between. The CDR3 DNA is TGTGCCAGCTCGGAAATCTATGGCTACACCTTC. It codes for CASSEIYGYTF.

In this sample, this clonotype turned up many times. The rearrangement uses TRBV12-3 or TRBV12-4 and TRBJ2-3, with no clear D. V shed 5 bases and J shed 8 bases, with 17 bases lying between them. The CDR3 loop spans 14 amino acids. Here the CDR3 reads CASSPSEAASTQYF. DNA of the CDR3: TGTGCCAGCAGTCCAAGCGAGGCAGCCAGTACGCAGTATTTT.

This clonotype was detected many times. This chain connects TRBV7-2 to TRBJ1-5; D unresolved. The CDR3 covers 13 residues. Trimming took 4 bases from V and 4 from J, leaving 8 bases between them. Germline CDR1 and CDR2: SGHTA and FQGNSA. In DNA form, the CDR3 reads TGTGCCAGCAGCTCCCAGGTTAATCAGCCCCAGCATTTT. It specifies CASSSQVNQPQHF.

This clonotype was seen repeatedly, ten times or more. The rearrangement joins TRBV5-1 to TRBJ2-7; D might be TRBD1 (6 bases). V lost 3 bases and J 2 bases, leaving 15 bases between the germline ends. The CDR3 spans 15 residues. Per the germline V gene, CDR1 is SGHRS and CDR2 is YFSETQ. The CDR3 spells CASSSQGKGAYEQYF. The CDR3 coding sequence is TGCGCCAGCAGCTCTCAAGGGAAGGGGGCCTACGAGCAGTACTTC.

In regard to this clonotype: This may arise from a read error, as a much more abundant clone is one base away. The CDR3 DNA follows: TGTGCCTGCAGCAAAGCAGGGGGAAAGAGCTCCTACGAGCAGTACTTC. Its protein product is CACSKAGGKSSYEQYF. The rearrangement links TRBV5-4 to TRBJ2-7; 7 bases are a match to TRBD1. The length of the CDR3 is 16 residues. Germline V gene sequence: CDR1 SGHNT, CDR2 YYREEE (reference sequence).

Many counts were recorded for this clonotype. This chain joins TRBV5-1 and TRBJ2-2; D tentatively fits TRBD1 or TRBD2 (5 bases each). V dropped 0 bases and J dropped 4 bases, with 7 bases sitting between them. CDR1 is SGHRS and CDR2 is YFSETQ in the germline V gene. The CDR3 totals 14 residues. In nucleotides, the CDR3 is TGCGCCAGCAGCTTGGATGGGGGCACCGGGGAGCTGTTTTTT. Translation gives CASSLDGGTGELFF.

As for this clonotype: A much larger clonotype is one base distant, so this may be a read error. The chain recombines TRBV4-3 with TRBJ2-7; D is uncertain. Germline-derived CDR1 and CDR2 are LGHNA and YSLEER. The CDR3 runs 15 residues. The CDR3 reads CARSLEFGVTYEQYF. The CDR3 nucleotides read TGCGCCCGCAGCCTTGAGTTCGGCGTGACCTACGAGCAGTACTTC.

The chain is built from TRBV7-3 and TRBJ2-1, with TRBD1 matching over 9 bases. With V trimmed by 5 bases and J by 4 bases, 6 bases remained unmatched. The CDR3 is 15 amino acids. Germline V gene sequence: CDR1 SGHTA, CDR2 FQGTGA. CDR3 DNA: TGTGCCAGCAGCACCCGGGACAGGGTATACAATGAGCAGTTCTTC. This gives the protein CASSTRDRVYNEQFF.

This clonotype was detected ten times or more. This chain joins TRBV20-1 and TRBJ2-7; D call uncertain. Germline V gene data show CDR1 as DFQATT and CDR2 as SNEGSKA (reference sequence). The V end was cut by 3 bases, the J end by 7 bases, with 7 bases between. The CDR3 covers 10 residues. DNA for the CDR3: TGCAGTGCTAGGTTCGGGGAGCAGTACTTC. Amino acid sequence: CSARFGEQYF.

Notes on this clonotype: At one end the junction does not follow the germline gene, possibly because of a read error. The chain carries TRBV3-1 and TRBJ2-7, with D maybe TRBD1 (6 bases). Germline V gene data show CDR1 as LGHDT and CDR2 as YNNKEL (reference sequence). The CDR3 runs to 17 residues. This chain's CDR3 is CASTQEPTGSIAYEQYF. The CDR3 nucleotides read TGTGCCAGCACCCAAGAACCAACAGGGAGTATAGCCTACGAGCAGTACTTC.

This clonotype was seen many times. DNA for the CDR3: TGCAGTGCTGCCGCGACTAGCGGCTACAATGAGCAGTTCTTC. Residues: CSAAATSGYNEQFF. The chain employs TRBV20-1 and TRBJ2-1, with TRBD2 identical over 9 bases. The CDR3 extends over 14 amino acids. The V segment lost 5 bases and the J segment 3 bases; nucleotides outside the gene matches: 5. Per germline, CDR1 DFQATT and CDR2 SNEGSKA (reference sequence).

Many counts were recorded for this clonotype. This chain connects TRBV29-1 to TRBJ2-3, with D perhaps matching TRBD2 (6 bases). The V gene's germline CDR1 is SQVTM and CDR2 ANQGSEA. The CDR3 totals 12 residues. V lost 4 bases to trimming and J lost 2 bases, with 7 bases between them. CDR3 residues: CSVGRDTDTQYF. Here the CDR3 DNA reads TGCAGCGTTGGGAGGGACACAGATACGCAGTATTTT.

The J gene is TRBJ2-5, the V gene TRBV19; D is perhaps TRBD2 (6 bases). V lost 1 base to trimming and J lost 4 bases, with 19 bases between them. CDR1 and CDR2 (germline): LNHDA, SQIVND (reference sequence). This CDR3 contains 17 residues. CDR3 in amino acids: CASSIVGSPGWRETQYF. CDR3 nucleotide sequence: TGTGCCAGTAGTATAGTCGGGAGCCCCGGCTGGCGAGAGACCCAGTACTTC.

Many counts were recorded for this clonotype. This chain links TRBV7-2 with TRBJ2-1; tentatively, D is TRBD1 (5 bases). V was shortened by 11 bases and J by 6 bases, with 14 bases between the two germline ends. This CDR3 is built from 12 residues. The V gene's germline CDR1 is SGHTA and CDR2 FQGNSA. The CDR3 nucleotides read TGTGCCTTGAGAAGGGGTTCCAATGAGCAGTTCTTC. Protein: CALRRGSNEQFF.

This chain uses TRBV24-1 with TRBJ2-1; D is unclear. The CDR3 has 17 amino acids. V lost 3 bases and J lost 2, with 16 bases in between. CDR1 and CDR2 (germline): KGHDR, SFDVKD. For the CDR3, the DNA is TGTGCCACCAGTGATCCTAGACCGACGGAAACCTACAATGAGCAGTTCTTC. Translated: CATSDPRPTETYNEQFF.

This clonotype was counted at least ten times. The chain combines TRBV20-1 with TRBJ2-1; 7 positions agree with TRBD2. Looked up from germline, CDR1 is DFQATT and CDR2 is SNEGSKA (reference sequence). Trimming cost V 4 bases and J 4 bases; bases outside gene matches: 7. The CDR3 extends over 14 amino acids. DNA for the CDR3: TGCAGTGCTAAGGGAGGGGCGCCGTACAATGAGCAGTTCTTC. This encodes CSAKGGAPYNEQFF.